What follows are 15 T cell receptor beta chains derived from one specimen sequenced in a study of T-cell reconstitution after alpha-beta-depleted transplantation in children. During its preparation, the TCRbeta library received unique molecular identifiers. Using its own MiXCR run on the PCR reads, TCRdb lists one record per CDR3 protein. The table shows about 580,000 distinct CDR3 sequences, with approximately 22% occurring only once. The sample was PBMCs, mostly from graft donor cells, taken 360 days after TCRalphabeta/CD19-depleted stem cell transplant. The receptors originated from a boy under two years old who had a stem cell transplant for acute myeloid leukemia, so the T cells may come from the graft donor.

This clonotype was seen at least ten times. V and J are TRBV12-3 or TRBV12-4 and TRBJ2-1; 8 nucleotides line up with TRBD2. With V trimmed by 2 bases and J by 10 bases, 7 bases remained unmatched. The CDR3 length is 14 residues. CDR3 sequence: CASSLFELAGEQFF. The CDR3 DNA follows: TGTGCCAGCAGTTTATTCGAGCTAGCGGGCGAGCAGTTCTTC.

This clonotype was seen a handful of times. This chain links TRBV7-3 with TRBJ2-3; D is unresolved. The germline V and J ends were trimmed by 4 bases and 3 bases, with 14 bases remaining between them. Germline CDR1 and CDR2: SGHTA and FQGTGA. This CDR3 contains 15 residues. As DNA, the CDR3 is TGTGCCAGCAGCTCCCAAGGGATTAGGACAGATACGCAGTATTTT. Translation gives CASSSQGIRTDTQYF.

In this sample, this clonotype turned up many times. V gene TRBV5-1 combines with J gene TRBJ2-1; unclear D gene. V shed 5 bases and J shed 8 bases, with 20 bases lying between them. CDR1 is SGHRS and CDR2 is YFSETQ in the germline V gene. The length of the CDR3 is 15 residues. The DNA for the CDR3 is TGCGCCAGCAGGGAAATGTCTTTACCCGGCCATGAGCAGTTCTTC. Its translation is CASREMSLPGHEQFF.

This clonotype showed up many times. DNA for the CDR3: TGTGCCAGCAGTCCGGGACCCCGCACTTCAGATACGCAGTATTTT. It specifies CASSPGPRTSDTQYF. This chain joins TRBV6-1 and TRBJ2-3; D may be TRBD1 or TRBD2 (5 bases each). Germline CDR1 reads MNHNS; CDR2 reads SASEGT. The V gene lost 5 bases and the J gene lost 4 bases, with 16 bases spanning the gap. The CDR3 runs to 15 residues.

The rearrangement links TRBV20-1 to TRBJ2-5, with TRBD2 matching 9 bases. J gave up 5 bases and V 5 bases, and 15 bases lay outside the gene matches. The CDR3 extends over 16 amino acids. Germline loops: CDR1 DFQATT, CDR2 SNEGSKA (reference sequence). The CDR3, as DNA: TGCAGTGCTTTCCCGGGCAGCGGGGGGTTAGAGGAGACCCAGTACTTC. This gives the protein CSAFPGSGGLEETQYF.

This clonotype was seen a few times. The rearrangement links TRBV29-1 to TRBJ1-1; TRBD1 agrees at 8 bases. The CDR3 consists of 13 residues. Per germline, CDR1 SQVTM and CDR2 ANQGSEA. The V segment lost 6 bases and the J segment 8 bases; nucleotides outside the gene matches: 11. CDR3 bases: TGCAGCGTGGACAGGGAACTCCGTGGAGAAGCTTTCTTT. It encodes CSVDRELRGEAFF.

Turning to this clonotype: It may be a read error: a sequence one base away is much more abundant. CDR3 region: CCARDPRQGGTDTQYF. The CDR3 nucleotides read TGCTGTGCTAGAGATCCCCGACAGGGGGGCACAGATACGCAGTATTTT. The gene calls are TRBV20-1 and TRBJ2-3, with TRBD1 matching 9 bases. The CDR3 extends over 16 amino acids. Germline V gene sequence: CDR1 DFQATT, CDR2 SNEGSKA (reference sequence).

CDR3 bases: TGCAGTGCTAGAACAGGGTGGGGCTACGAGCAGTACTTC. Translated, it gives CSARTGWGYEQYF. This chain joins TRBV20-1 and TRBJ2-7; the D gene is possibly TRBD1 (6 bases). Germline lookup yields CDR1 DFQATT and CDR2 SNEGSKA (reference sequence). This CDR3 has 13 amino acids. Trimming pared 2 bases from V and 3 bases from J, leaving 11 bases between.

This sequence joins TRBV4-2 and TRBJ1-6; D ambiguous. Germline assignment: CDR1 LGHNA and CDR2 YNFKEQ. V was pared by 4 bases and J by 0 bases, with 16 bases between. The CDR3 length is 18 residues. CDR3 DNA: TGTGCCAGCAGCCCGCGGACGGGAAGAAGCTCCTATAATTCACCCCTCCACTTT. This translates into CASSPRTGRSSYNSPLHF.

The genes are TRBV27 and TRBJ2-5; D not certain. Trimming pared 1 base from V and 5 bases from J, leaving 17 bases between. CDR1 MNHEY and CDR2 SMNVEV come from the germline V gene (reference sequence). The CDR3 sequence is 16 residues long. CDR3 in DNA: TGTGCCAGCAGTTTATATTTGGGTGCGGTCCGGGAGACCCAGTACTTC. Its protein is CASSLYLGAVRETQYF.

The rearrangement uses TRBV20-1 and TRBJ2-6; D remains ambiguous. Germline V gives CDR1 DFQATT, CDR2 SNEGSKA (reference sequence). V was trimmed by 4 bases and J by 0 bases, leaving 7 bases between them. This CDR3 comprises 14 residues. This chain's CDR3 is CSAKGPSGANVLTF. The CDR3 coding sequence is TGCAGTGCTAAAGGTCCCTCTGGGGCCAACGTCCTGACTTTC.

This clonotype appeared many times. The genes are TRBV29-1 and TRBJ2-1; no definite D call. Trimming stripped 3 bases from V and 11 bases from J, with 17 bases between. Looked up from germline, CDR1 is SQVTM and CDR2 is ANQGSEA. This CDR3 contains 13 residues. The CDR3 loop reads CSVETPGAPKQFF. For the CDR3, the DNA is TGCAGCGTTGAGACCCCTGGAGCTCCGAAGCAGTTCTTC.

Many counts were recorded for this clonotype. DNA for the CDR3: TGCAGTGCTAATCAGGGGGCTGGCGAGCAGTACTTC. This encodes CSANQGAGEQYF. The chain couples TRBV20-1 to TRBJ2-7, with 8 bases fitting TRBD1. CDR1 and CDR2 from the germline V gene are DFQATT and SNEGSKA (reference sequence). This CDR3 comprises 12 residues. J lost 6 bases, V lost 4 bases, and 5 bases had no gene match.

This clonotype was recorded at least ten times. CDR3 in amino acids: CASSFTGTGGYTF. The CDR3 DNA reads as TGTGCCAGCAGCTTCACAGGGACTGGAGGCTACACCTTC. The chain is built from TRBV7-8 and TRBJ1-2; possibly TRBD1 for D (6 bases). Trimming cost V 3 bases and J 8 bases, with 13 bases left between them. The CDR3 spans 13 residues. Germline V gives CDR1 SGHVS, CDR2 FQNEAQ.

The chain uses TRBV11-2 and TRBJ2-3, with 12 bases that match TRBD1. The V gene's germline CDR1 is SGHAT and CDR2 FQNNGV. The CDR3 is 16 amino acids. After removal of 5 bases from V and 4 bases from J, the junction contained 7 bases not matched to a gene. CDR3 region: CASSRPGTGGPDTQYF. For the CDR3, the DNA is TGTGCCAGCAGCCGACCCGGGACAGGGGGCCCAGATACGCAGTATTTT.